A single sample is the source of the 24 T cell receptor beta chains below, sequenced in a study of CD8+ T cells in alopecia areata. Treatment described: oral pan-JAK inhibitor, 5-10 mg twice daily. Extracted from the samples, RNA was reverse transcribed into cDNA to serve as the sequencing template. The data were produced by immunoSEQ multiplex PCR, yet TCRdb's version contains in-frame clones alone and is incomplete. The top ten hold less than 14% of the sample, which has approximately 180,000 clones, about 55% seen once. Here the sequenced sample was CD8+ T cells sorted from blood, taken at week 24, from a patient treated with tofacitinib. These receptor sequences come from a human donor with alopecia areata.

The chain links TRBV7-9 to TRBJ2-3, with 7 positions matching TRBD2. The CDR3 totals 15 residues. The ends lost 8 bases at V and 1 base at J; junction bases unmatched: 9. Germline V CDR1 and CDR2: SEHNR, FQNEAQ (reference sequence). This CDR3 is CASSRDYRGTDTQYF. The CDR3 nucleotides read TGTGCCAGCTCCCGGGACTATAGGGGCACAGATACGCAGTATTTT.

V usage is TRBV27 and J usage is TRBJ2-3; weak D call: TRBD1 (6 bases). CDR3 length: 15 amino acids. Germline-derived CDR1 and CDR2 are MNHEY and SMNVEV (reference sequence). V lost 5 bases to trimming and J lost 2 bases, with 14 bases between them. The CDR3 here is CASSPLGQFTDTQYF. CDR3 DNA: TGTGCCAGCAGTCCACTAGGACAGTTCACAGATACGCAGTATTTT.

The genes are TRBV25-1 and TRBJ2-5; a weak D match, TRBD1 (6 bases). The V gene lost 5 bases and the J gene lost 2 bases, with 9 bases spanning the gap. Germline assignment: CDR1 MGHDK and CDR2 SYGVNS. The CDR3 contains 13 residues. The CDR3, as DNA: TGTGCCAGCAGTCAGGGGTTGCAAGAGACCCAGTACTTC. Its protein is CASSQGLQETQYF.

The table lists this clone with a count of one. Additional DNA sequences in this sample encode the identical CDR3. The rearrangement joins TRBV4-3 to TRBJ2-7; maybe TRBD2 (5 bases). The V end lost 0 bases, the J end lost 1 base, and 10 bases lay between the germline ends. Germline CDR1 and CDR2: LGHNA and YSLEER. This CDR3 comprises 15 residues. CDR3 in amino acids: CASSQDYRGSYEQYF. The CDR3 DNA is TGCGCCAGCAGCCAAGACTACCGGGGATCCTACGAGCAGTACTTC.

This clone was seen at least ten times. The genes are TRBV7-3 and TRBJ2-2; 8 bases are shared with TRBD2. Germline V CDR1 and CDR2: SGHTA, FQGTGA. With V trimmed by 2 bases and J by 7 bases, 6 bases remained unmatched. The CDR3 length is 15 residues. This CDR3 is CASSLGLAGDGELFF. For the CDR3, the DNA is TGTGCCAGCAGCTTAGGGCTAGCGGGTGACGGGGAGCTGTTTTTT.

The chain uses TRBV29-1 and TRBJ2-2; perhaps TRBD2 as D (6 bases). The CDR3 contains 15 residues. The V end was cut by 1 base, the J end by 3 bases, with 12 bases between. CDR1 SQVTM and CDR2 ANQGSEA come from the germline V gene. The CDR3 loop is CSVEVRGIDTGELFF. The CDR3 region has the DNA TGCAGCGTTGAAGTGCGGGGTATCGACACCGGGGAGCTGTTTTTT.

This sequence joins TRBV7-8 and TRBJ2-3, with no clear D. The V gene's germline CDR1 is SGHVS and CDR2 FQNEAQ. V lost 7 bases and J lost 6, with 14 bases in between. This CDR3 has 13 residues. The CDR3 sequence is CASTPRVADTQYF. CDR3 DNA sequence: TGTGCCAGCACCCCCCGAGTCGCGGATACGCAGTATTTT.

V usage is TRBV2 and J usage is TRBJ2-3; tentatively, D is TRBD1 or TRBD2 (7 bases each). Germline V CDR1 and CDR2: SNHLY, FYNNEI. The CDR3 sequence is 18 residues long. The V end lost 3 bases, the J end lost 2 bases, and 21 bases lay between the germline ends. CDR3 region: CASSEGGTVKYITDTQYF. Written as DNA, the CDR3 is TGTGCCAGCAGTGAGGGAGGGACAGTGAAGTATATCACAGATACGCAGTATTTT.

This clone was recorded a few times. The chain carries TRBV5-6 and TRBJ2-3, with D possibly called TRBD1 or TRBD2 (5 bases each). Trimming removed 2 bases at V and 5 bases at J, with 21 bases between. CDR3 length equals 17 residues. Germline lookup yields CDR1 SGHDT and CDR2 YYEEEE. CDR3 region: CASSFSSRGEFQDTQYF. For the CDR3, the DNA is TGTGCCAGCAGCTTTTCCTCTCGAGGGGAATTTCAAGATACGCAGTATTTT.

The genes are TRBV9 and TRBJ1-4; the match to TRBD1 covers 10 bases. Per the germline V gene, CDR1 is SGDLS and CDR2 is YYNGEE. The V and J ends lost 3 bases and 8 bases, in that order; junction bases with no gene match: 7. There are 15 residues in the CDR3. The CDR3 DNA reads as TGTGCCAGCAGCGAGCGGGACAGGGGACGGGAAAAACTGTTTTTT. As protein: CASSERDRGREKLFF. Supplemented by reference TRBV9 and TRBJ1-4, the full variable domain reads DSGVTQTPKHLITATGQRVTLRCSPRSGDLSVYWYQQSLDQGLQFLIQYYNGEERAKGNILERFSAQQFPDLHSELNLSSLELGDSALYFCASSERDRGREKLFFGSGTQLSVL.

The CDR3 here is CAWSSIGGTRYGYTF. CDR3 DNA sequence: TGTGCCTGGAGTTCAATAGGGGGGACCCGCTATGGCTACACCTTC. J is TRBJ1-2 and V is TRBV30; D is perhaps TRBD1 (6 bases). This CDR3 region has 15 residues. Trimming stripped 2 bases from V and 4 bases from J, with 17 bases between. Germline V gene data show CDR1 as GTSNPN and CDR2 as SVGIG (reference sequence).

The J gene is TRBJ2-5, the V gene TRBV2; a weak D match, TRBD2 (5 bases). The germline V gene encodes CDR1 SNHLY and CDR2 FYNNEI. The CDR3 consists of 17 residues. V shed 6 bases and J shed 0 bases, with 20 bases lying between them. CDR3 nucleotide sequence: TGTGCCAGCAGGGGGATCCCACCGGGGAAGTACCAAGAGACCCAGTACTTC. This sequence encodes CASRGIPPGKYQETQYF.

The chain is built from TRBV7-9 and TRBJ1-1; 8 nucleotides match TRBD1. CDR3 length: 14 residues. The germline CDR1 and CDR2 sequences are SEHNR and FQNEAQ (reference sequence). Trimming removed 6 bases from V and 7 bases from J; junction bases left unmatched: 10. This CDR3 reads CASRAGQGLLEAFF. The CDR3 DNA follows: TGTGCCAGCAGGGCCGGACAGGGCCTACTTGAAGCTTTCTTT.

The chain employs TRBV30 and TRBJ2-7, with TRBD1 as a possible D gene (5 bases). Germline V gene data show CDR1 as GTSNPN and CDR2 as SVGIG (reference sequence). This CDR3 spans 16 amino acids. V lost 3 bases and J 0 bases, leaving 18 bases between the germline ends. CDR3 sequence: CAWSPDARASSYEQYF. CDR3 nucleotide sequence: TGTGCCTGGAGCCCAGACGCCAGGGCTAGCTCCTACGAGCAGTACTTC. The full variable domain, rest sourced from reference TRBV30 and TRBJ2-7, is SQTIHQWPATLVQPVGSPLSLECTVEGTSNPNLYWYRQAAGRGLQLLFYSVGIGQISSEVPQNLSASRPQDRQFILSSKKLLLSDSGFYLCAWSPDARASSYEQYFGPGTRLTVT.

The chain combines TRBV19 with TRBJ2-1; tentative D call: TRBD1 (6 bases). Germline V gene lookup returns CDR1 LNHDA and CDR2 SQIVND (reference sequence). The CDR3 length is 11 residues. Trimming pared 11 bases from V and 8 bases from J, leaving 13 bases between. This CDR3 is CAVLRGDEQFF. CDR3 sequence (DNA): TGTGCCGTCCTCAGGGGAGATGAGCAGTTCTTC.

This clone was counted only a few times. The chain employs TRBV28 and TRBJ2-3; tentatively, D is TRBD2 (5 bases). Trimming stripped 6 bases from V and 2 bases from J, with 15 bases between. The CDR3 runs to 15 residues. Germline CDR1 reads MDHEN; CDR2 reads SYDVKM. The CDR3 here is CASRRAGFYTDTQYF. The CDR3 coding sequence is TGTGCCAGCAGGAGGGCGGGTTTCTACACAGATACGCAGTATTTT.

The gene calls are TRBV30 and TRBJ1-1; 7 bases are shared with TRBD1. J gave up 4 bases and V 1 base, and 3 bases lay outside the gene matches. The CDR3 sequence is 13 residues long. Germline CDR1 and CDR2: GTSNPN and SVGIG (reference sequence). DNA for the CDR3: TGTGCCTGGAGTGGGGGACAGCGCACTGAAGCTTTCTTT. Translation gives CAWSGGQRTEAFF.

The chain recombines TRBV9 with TRBJ1-2; 9 bases align to TRBD1. CDR1 SGDLS and CDR2 YYNGEE come from the germline V gene. There are 11 residues in the CDR3. V gave up 7 bases and J gave up 7 bases; unmatched junction bases: 2. The CDR3 sequence: CASGTGSGYTF. In DNA form, the CDR3 reads TGTGCCAGCGGGACAGGGTCTGGCTACACCTTC.

This clone has just a few counts. The chain joins TRBV9 to TRBJ1-2; no definite D call. Trimming left V 3 bases short and J 3 bases short, with 6 bases between. The CDR3 is 12 residues long. Germline CDR1 is SGDLS and CDR2 is YYNGEE. The CDR3 spells CASSESDYGYTF. CDR3 DNA sequence: TGTGCCAGCAGCGAGAGTGACTATGGCTACACCTTC.

The CDR3 DNA reads TGTGCCAGCAGCCCTAGCGGGGGGAACCATTACAATGAGCAGTTCTTC. The encoded protein is CASSPSGGNHYNEQFF. V usage is TRBV2 and J usage is TRBJ2-1; TRBD2 matches 11 bases. The V segment lost 6 bases and the J segment 4 bases; nucleotides outside the gene matches: 8. Germline CDR1 reads SNHLY; CDR2 reads FYNNEI. This CDR3 region has 16 residues.

By share, this clone counts as medium-sized. The chain uses TRBV10-3 and TRBJ2-7; D gene ambiguous. Trimming took 8 bases from V and 2 from J, leaving 16 bases between them. Germline V gene sequence: CDR1 ENHRY, CDR2 SYGVKD. This CDR3 has 14 amino acids. The CDR3 nucleotides read TGTGCCATCGCCCCTGGGAATGGGGCCTACGAGCAGTACTTC. Translated, it gives CAIAPGNGAYEQYF.

V and J are TRBV4-3 and TRBJ1-4; D gene ambiguous. From germline, CDR1 is LGHNA and CDR2 YSLEER. V shed 2 bases and J shed 0 bases, with 4 bases lying between them. The CDR3 is 14 amino acids. The CDR3: CASSQHATNEKLFF. The DNA for the CDR3 is TGCGCCAGCAGCCAACACGCAACTAATGAAAAACTGTTTTTT.

The chain employs TRBV7-2 and TRBJ2-5; 7 nucleotides align to TRBD2. Germline V lookup: CDR1 SGHTA, CDR2 FQGNSA. CDR3 length equals 15 residues. Trimming removed 4 bases from V and 3 bases from J; junction bases left unmatched: 8. The CDR3 sequence: CASSSRTSGEETQYF. The CDR3, as DNA: TGTGCCAGCAGCTCCCGCACAAGCGGGGAAGAGACCCAGTACTTC. Combining the CDR3 with reference TRBV7-2 and TRBJ2-5 gives the whole variable domain GAGVSQSPSNKVTEKGKDVELRCDPISGHTALYWYRQSLGQGLEFLIYFQGNSAPDKSGLPSDRFSAERTGGSVSTLTIQRTQQEDSAVYLCASSSRTSGEETQYFGPGTRLLVL.

This clone is a singleton in its sample. The V call is TRBV5-1, the J call TRBJ1-5; a possible D gene is TRBD1 (5 bases). The CDR3 sequence is 14 residues long. Germline V CDR1 and CDR2: SGHRS, YFSETQ. V was trimmed by 4 bases and J by 5 bases, leaving 13 bases between them. CDR3 nucleotide sequence: TGCGCCAGCAGCCAGGGCCAGGGTGATCAGCCCCAGCATTTT. This encodes CASSQGQGDQPQHF.